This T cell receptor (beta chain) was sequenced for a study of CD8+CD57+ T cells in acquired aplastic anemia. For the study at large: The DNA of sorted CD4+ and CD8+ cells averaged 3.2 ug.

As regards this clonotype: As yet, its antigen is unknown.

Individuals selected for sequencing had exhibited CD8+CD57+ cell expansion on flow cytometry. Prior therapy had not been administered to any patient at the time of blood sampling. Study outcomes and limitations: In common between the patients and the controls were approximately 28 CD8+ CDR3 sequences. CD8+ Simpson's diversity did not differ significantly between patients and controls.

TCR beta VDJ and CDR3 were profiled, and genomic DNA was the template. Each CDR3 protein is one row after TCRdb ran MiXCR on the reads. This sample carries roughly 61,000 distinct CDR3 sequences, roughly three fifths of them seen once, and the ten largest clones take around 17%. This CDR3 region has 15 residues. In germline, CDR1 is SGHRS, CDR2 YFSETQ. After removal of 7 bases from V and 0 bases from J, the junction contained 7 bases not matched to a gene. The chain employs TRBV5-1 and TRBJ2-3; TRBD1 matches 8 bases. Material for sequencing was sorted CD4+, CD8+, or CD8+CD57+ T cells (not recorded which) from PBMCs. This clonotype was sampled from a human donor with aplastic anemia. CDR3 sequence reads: CASRPGTGSTDTQYF. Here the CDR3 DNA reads TGCGCCAGCCGACCCGGGACAGGCAGCACAGATACGCAGTATTTT.